This TCR beta chain was observed in a study of blood T cell repertoires in COVID-19. Study-wide background: The samples span acute and convalescent COVID-19 from the United States, Italy and Spain. The cDNA or gDNA used as material had been derived from T cells, B-cell-depleted T cells, or PBMCs.

Sequencing used immunoSEQ multiplex PCR; TCRdb keeps in-frame clones, though not all of them. The data show tens of thousands of clones, around 87% seen once. This sequence originates from a human donor in a cohort sampled during active COVID-19. Sequenced material: peripheral blood.

CDR3 DNA sequence: TGTGCCAGCAGCCAAGGGGGGGGTAGGGAGACCCAGTACTTC. Translating it yields CASSQGGGRETQYF. V gene TRBV3-1 (or the pseudogene TRBV3-2) combines with J gene TRBJ2-5, with TRBD2 matching over 7 bases. This CDR3 has 14 residues. The V gene's germline CDR1 is LGHDT and CDR2 YNNKEL (reference sequence). The trim removed 1 base at V and 5 bases at J, leaving 4 bases unmatched.